These 2 T cell receptor beta chains came from one sample sequenced in a study of T-cell reconstitution after alpha-beta-depleted transplantation in children. Unique molecular identifiers were incorporated during preparation of the TCRbeta library. One entry per CDR3 protein, called by TCRdb with MiXCR from the PCR reads. This table has roughly 570,000 distinct CDR3 sequences, around 27% appearing once. The specimen comprised PBMCs, sampled before TCRalphabeta/CD19-depleted stem cell transplant. Receptors were obtained from a boy younger than two with Wiskott-Aldrich syndrome, due to receive a stem cell transplant.

V usage is TRBV30 and J usage is TRBJ2-3; 11 bases are shared with TRBD2. CDR1 and CDR2 (germline): GTSNPN, SVGIG (reference sequence). The CDR3 length is 14 residues. J gave up 6 bases and V 3 bases, and 5 bases lay outside the gene matches. CDR3 region: CAWRPSGRLDTQYF. The CDR3 DNA reads TGTGCCTGGAGACCTAGCGGGAGGTTGGATACGCAGTATTTT.

This clonotype was counted only a few times. The chain employs TRBV28 and TRBJ2-5, with a weak D call TRBD2 (6 bases). Germline loops: CDR1 MDHEN, CDR2 SYDVKM. The CDR3 runs 13 residues. Trimming stripped 7 bases from V and 4 bases from J, with 13 bases between. The CDR3 protein is CASTTRLGETQYF. CDR3 coding DNA: TGTGCCAGCACGACTAGACTCGGAGAGACCCAGTACTTC.